The 7 T cell receptor beta chains below all came from one sample that was sequenced in a study of control samples from healthy donors and cancer patients. Repertoires were generated with immunoSEQ multiplex PCR, while TCRdb's copy carries only in-frame clones and drops some. The data hold roughly 92,000 clones, with approximately 91% observed a single time. The source material was blood. Source of these receptors: a woman aged 55-70 years in good health.

The CDR3 DNA is TGTGCCAGTAGTCGGGACAGGTGGAACTATGGCTACACCTTC. As protein: CASSRDRWNYGYTF. The chain has TRBV19 and TRBJ1-2; 8 positions match TRBD1. The CDR3 totals 14 residues. The V gene end was trimmed by 5 bases and the J gene end by 2 bases; junction bases not matched to a gene: 4. Germline V gene sequence: CDR1 LNHDA, CDR2 SQIVND (reference sequence).

The chain couples TRBV6-2 or TRBV6-3 to TRBJ1-5; no clear D. This CDR3 has 15 residues. V gave up 6 bases and J gave up 6 bases, with 18 bases separating them. Germline V gene data show CDR1 as MNHEY and CDR2 as SVGEGT. CDR3: CASSLGPRSGQPQHF. In nucleotides, the CDR3 is TGTGCCAGCAGCCTCGGACCCCGGTCGGGTCAGCCCCAGCATTTT.

The chain uses TRBV7-9 and TRBJ2-2; TRBD1 is a possible D gene (5 bases). This CDR3 is built from 12 residues. Trimming removed 7 bases at V and 8 bases at J, with 11 bases between. CDR1 and CDR2 (germline): SEHNR, FQNEAQ (reference sequence). The CDR3 spells CASNLRDGELFF. The CDR3 DNA follows: TGTGCCAGCAACCTCAGGGATGGGGAGCTGTTTTTT.

The chain is built from TRBV27 and TRBJ1-2; no clear D. V lost 7 bases to trimming and J lost 7 bases, with 25 bases between them. This CDR3 is 16 amino acids long. Germline CDR1 reads MNHEY; CDR2 reads SMNVEV (reference sequence). Written as DNA, the CDR3 is TGTGCCAGCACCGGGGATCCCCATGCTCCTTTACGTGGCTACACCTTC. Amino acids: CASTGDPHAPLRGYTF.

The rearrangement links TRBV7-6 to TRBJ2-7; 14 positions match TRBD2. CDR3 length: 19 amino acids. Germline loops: CDR1 SGHVS, CDR2 FNYEAQ. V trimming: 4 bases; J trimming: 4 bases; junction bases outside the gene matches: 15. CDR3 nucleotide sequence: TGTGCCAGCAGCTCCATGACTGTGACGACTAGCGGGGGGGCATACGAGCAGTACTTC. This sequence encodes CASSSMTVTTSGGAYEQYF.

The chain is built from TRBV7-2 and TRBJ1-2; 10 bases map to TRBD1. CDR1 is SGHTA, CDR2 FQGNSA, per germline. This CDR3 has 14 residues. V was pared by 5 bases and J by 6 bases, with 6 bases of the junction left unmatched. CDR3 coding DNA: TGTGCCAGCAGCCCCAGGACAGGGGGGAATGGCTACACCTTC. Its translation: CASSPRTGGNGYTF.

About this clone itself: The same CDR3 can be traced to other DNA sequences in this sample. J is TRBJ2-5 and V is TRBV11-2, with D tentatively TRBD2 (7 bases). CDR1 SGHAT and CDR2 FQNNGV come from the germline V gene. The CDR3 sequence is 15 residues long. V lost 4 bases, J lost 5 bases, and 17 bases lay in between. The CDR3 DNA reads as TGTGCCAGCAGCTGGGACAAGTGGGGAGGGGAGACCCAGTACTTC. Its translation: CASSWDKWGGETQYF.